This TCR beta chain was sequenced for a study of multiple sclerosis patients with progressive multifocal leukoencephalopathy. Sequencing used immunoSEQ multiplex PCR; TCRdb keeps in-frame clones, though not all of them. This sample has about 32,000 clones; approximately 88% occur once, and the top ten carry approximately 5.2%. Time point noted: time of PML onset. This clone was counted a few times. The sequencing used PBMCs, collected from a patient treated with natalizumab. The clonotype was recovered from a woman between 40 and 55 years old with progressive multifocal leukoencephalopathy.

As DNA, the CDR3 is TGTGCCAGCAGCCTCCGCGGGGGGAGTGAAAAACTGTTTTTT. Translation: CASSLRGGSEKLFF. The V gene is TRBV14, the J gene TRBJ1-4, with D maybe TRBD1 (5 bases). The length of the CDR3 is 14 residues. The germline V gene has CDR1 SGHDN and CDR2 FVKESK. Trimming removed 4 bases from V and 7 bases from J, with 13 bases in between.